This TCR beta chain was captured by sequencing in a study of post-analysis software for immune sequencing data. Findings and limits, study-wide: The study found TRBV5-6, TRBV5-1 and TRBV20-1 among five or six TRBV segments more frequent in patients than controls.

Prepared TCR beta cDNA libraries contained unique molecular identifiers. Around 500,000 cDNA molecules were recovered from an input of about 0.95 to 11 million T cells. MiXCR, applied by TCRdb to the PCR reads, yields one record per CDR3 protein. The table shows some 450,000 distinct CDR3 sequences, with roughly 45% occurring only once. This clonotype was seen a handful of times. No antigen is known for it. V was pared by 3 bases and J by 4 bases, with 14 bases between. CDR3 size: 15 residues. Germline V CDR1 and CDR2: SGDLS, YYNGEE. The chain recombines TRBV9 with TRBJ2-1; TRBD2 might be the D (5 bases). This clonotype originated in a girl under 18 with multiple sclerosis. Source material: blood. The CDR3 region is CASSDIGAAYNEQFF. The CDR3 DNA reads TGTGCCAGCAGCGACATCGGAGCGGCATACAATGAGCAGTTCTTC. Variable domain in full (rest from reference TRBV9 and TRBJ2-1): DSGVTQTPKHLITATGQRVTLRCSPRSGDLSVYWYQQSLDQGLQFLIQYYNGEERAKGNILERFSAQQFPDLHSELNLSSLELGDSALYFCASSDIGAAYNEQFFGPGTRLTVL.